The rows below give T cell receptor beta chains drawn from one sample of a study of CD4 T cell repertoires in COVID-19. Measured with immunoSEQ multiplex PCR; TCRdb has only the in-frame clones, and not every one. Found here are about 75,000 clones, under 90% of them singletons; the top ten hold about 0.58%. Sequencing was performed on CD4+ T cells from peripheral blood, taken after recovery from COVID-19. These receptors all stem from a human donor who had COVID-19. Both conserved end residues are trimmed from each CDR3. Fields, in order: D gene, J gene, V gene, CDR3 protein. D genes are given only for firm matches.

D: TRBD2; J: TRBJ2-2; V: TRBV10-2; CDR3: ASRLAGGNTGELF
D: .; J: TRBJ2-5; V: TRBV6-2/TRBV6-3; CDR3: ASSYGLAHQETQY
D: TRBD1; J: TRBJ2-1; V: TRBV11-3; CDR3: ASSSRTGLEQF
D: TRBD1; J: TRBJ1-2; V: TRBV6-5; CDR3: ASSRQGPYGYT
D: .; J: TRBJ2-5; V: TRBV11-2; CDR3: ASSAFTGIVETQY
D: TRBD2; J: TRBJ2-1; V: TRBV5-6; CDR3: ASSPRGPGASGYNEQF
D: .; J: TRBJ1-3; V: TRBV19; CDR3: ASSLGTSGNTIY
D: TRBD2; J: TRBJ2-1; V: TRBV24-1; CDR3: ATSVSRLAGSSYNEQF
D: .; J: TRBJ1-1; V: TRBV24-1; CDR3: ATSGGVNTEAF
D: .; J: TRBJ2-1; V: TRBV11-3; CDR3: ASSTRPGPNEQF
D: TRBD1; J: TRBJ2-2; V: TRBV19; CDR3: ASSGDRWDGELF
D: .; J: TRBJ1-2; V: TRBV5-1; CDR3: ASALVKSRTGTYGYT
D: .; J: TRBJ2-5; V: TRBV3-1/TRBV3-2; CDR3: ASSRWTEETQY
D: .; J: TRBJ1-2; V: TRBV28; CDR3: ASSSDDIYGYT
D: .; J: TRBJ1-6; V: TRBV6-1; CDR3: ASSLTHYNSPLH
D: TRBD1; J: TRBJ2-1; V: TRBV9; CDR3: ASSFTSGQDYNEQF
D: .; J: TRBJ2-1; V: TRBV30; CDR3: AWSPGGNEQF
D: .; J: TRBJ1-3; V: TRBV28; CDR3: ASRPGSGNTIY
D: .; J: TRBJ2-3; V: TRBV3-1/TRBV3-2; CDR3: ASSTLPGWDTDTQY